The 19 T cell receptor beta chains below come from one sample, sequenced in a study of blood T cells in healthy people across ages. Primers used in a second PCR of about 6 to 11 cycles were a sample-barcoded 5' primer and a J-beta primer mix. TCRdb re-analysed the 5' RACE reads in MiXCR, keeping a single row per CDR3 protein. This sample has roughly 860,000 distinct CDR3 sequences, with under 80% found just once. Sequenced input: blood. All receptors come from a man between 25 and 39 years old in good health.

A remark on this clonotype: Its ends do not fully match the called genes, so a read error is possible. V usage is TRBV7-2 and J usage is TRBJ2-3; the D is unclear. Per germline, CDR1 SGHTA and CDR2 FQGNSA. The CDR3 totals 15 residues. The CDR3 DNA reads TGTGCCAACAGCGCGAGCCTTCCCCACGGAGATACGCAGTATTTT. Protein: CANSASLPHGDTQYF.

The chain joins TRBV18 to TRBJ2-6; maybe TRBD1 (6 bases). The germline gives CDR1 KGHSH, CDR2 LQKENI. Trimming took off 3 bases at V and 2 bases at J, with 11 bases between the two ends. This CDR3 is built from 16 residues. CDR3: CASSPTGNPGANVLTF. The CDR3 coding sequence is TGTGCCAGCTCACCCACAGGGAATCCTGGGGCCAACGTCCTGACTTTC.

The chain is built from TRBV20-1 and TRBJ2-4; tentatively, D is TRBD1 or TRBD2 (5 bases each). Matching the DNA end better, TRBJ2-7 makes the J call doubtful. CDR1 is DFQATT, CDR2 SNEGSKA, per germline (reference sequence). This CDR3 has 15 amino acids. CDR3 sequence (DNA): TGCAGTGCTAGACGGGACCCCCAAGGGGAATACGAGCAGTACTTC. Translated: CSARRDPQGEYEQYF.

This chain joins TRBV12-3 or TRBV12-4 and TRBJ2-1; 7 bases align to TRBD1. The CDR3 sequence is 15 residues long. Trimming took 5 bases from V and 4 from J; bases not matched to a gene: 8. The CDR3 DNA sequence: TGTGCCAGCAGTACCGGGACAGCCTATTACAATGAGCAGTTCTTC. This codes for CASSTGTAYYNEQFF.

The chain carries TRBV7-9 and TRBJ2-1; 8 bases match TRBD2. CDR3 length equals 15 residues. V was clipped by 6 bases and J by 6 bases; unmatched bases: 10. CDR1 is SEHNR and CDR2 is FQNEAQ in the germline V gene (reference sequence). The CDR3 coding sequence is TGTGCCAGCAGTTACCGGGGGGGGATGGCCAATGAGCAGTTCTTC. As protein: CASSYRGGMANEQFF.

This clonotype came up many times. V usage is TRBV12-3 or TRBV12-4 and J usage is TRBJ2-3; a possible D gene is TRBD1 (5 bases). The V gene lost 6 bases and the J gene lost 9 bases, with 19 bases spanning the gap. CDR3 length: 14 amino acids. CDR3 in amino acids: CASRDDARGDTQYF. As DNA, the CDR3 is TGTGCCAGCAGGGATGATGCTAGGGGCGACACGCAGTATTTT.

V and J are TRBV12-3 or TRBV12-4 and TRBJ2-5, with D perhaps matching TRBD1 or TRBD2 (5 bases each). The CDR3 consists of 14 residues. V was cut by 7 bases and J by 11 bases, with 23 bases left in between. CDR3 residues: CASTFGGPSFEQYF. CDR3 sequence (DNA): TGTGCCAGCACTTTTGGGGGACCGTCTTTTGAGCAGTACTTC.

In its sample, this clonotype was seen a few times. The chain carries TRBV29-1 and TRBJ2-5, with TRBD2 identical over 9 bases. Unmatched junction bases numbered 11, after V lost 8 bases and J lost 1 base. The CDR3 has 15 residues. Germline loops: CDR1 SQVTM, CDR2 ANQGSEA. The CDR3 here is CSPFGLAGTQETQYF. The CDR3 DNA sequence: TGCAGCCCATTCGGGCTAGCGGGGACCCAAGAGACCCAGTACTTC. The full variable domain, its missing parts supplied by reference TRBV29-1 and TRBJ2-5, is SAVISQKPSRDICQRGTSLTIQCQVDSQVTMMFWYRQQPGQSLTLIATANQGSEATYESGFVIDKFPISRPNLTFSTLTVSNMSPEDSSIYLCSPFGLAGTQETQYFGPGTRLLVL.

Turning to this clonotype: With a much larger clone just one base away, this may be a read error. The chain joins TRBV7-9 to TRBJ2-7; unclear D gene. V lost 5 bases and J 0 bases, leaving 8 bases between the germline ends. The germline V gene encodes CDR1 SEHNR and CDR2 FQNEAQ (reference sequence). There are 13 residues in the CDR3. This CDR3 reads CASSRRSSYEQYF. The CDR3 nucleotides are TGTGCCAGCAGCCGACGGAGCTCCTACGAGCAGTACTTC.

This clonotype was observed once. CDR3 in amino acids: CASSQPTGGTDTQYF. The CDR3 DNA reads TGTGCCAGCAGCCAACCAACCGGAGGCACAGATACGCAGTATTTT. This chain uses TRBV4-2 with TRBJ2-3; unclear D gene. Trimming cost V 2 bases and J 1 base, with 10 bases left between them. This CDR3 has 15 residues. Germline CDR1 reads LGHNA; CDR2 reads YNFKEQ.

Notes on this clonotype: Compared with germline, one end of the junction differs, possibly owing to a read error. The gene calls are TRBV24-1 and TRBJ1-5; TRBD1 is a possible D gene (5 bases). Germline V gene lookup returns CDR1 KGHDR and CDR2 SFDVKD. The CDR3 has 14 residues. The CDR3 protein is CAASGGSSNQPQHF. The CDR3, as DNA: TGTGCCGCCAGTGGGGGGAGTAGCAATCAGCCCCAGCATTTT.

The rearrangement uses TRBV6-5 and TRBJ1-5; D remains ambiguous. The germline CDR1 and CDR2 sequences are MNHEY and SVGAGI. The CDR3 extends over 15 amino acids. Trimming took off 0 bases at V and 4 bases at J, with 10 bases between the two ends. This chain's CDR3 is CASSYSSRRNQPQHF. The DNA for the CDR3 is TGTGCCAGCAGTTACTCTTCCAGGAGAAATCAGCCCCAGCATTTT.

A note on this clonotype: One junction end does not reproduce the germline sequence, and a read error may be involved. The chain joins TRBV7-2 to TRBJ2-5, with TRBD1 matching over 10 bases. The CDR3 is made up of 16 amino acids. CDR1 is SGHTA and CDR2 is FQGNSA in the germline V gene. CDR3 bases: TGTGCCGGCAGCCCTCATGGGGGGACAGGGGAAGAGACCCAGTACTTC. It specifies CAGSPHGGTGEETQYF.

The chain employs TRBV14 and TRBJ2-7, with 7 bases lining up with TRBD1. V shed 3 bases and J 0 bases; nucleotides not matched to a gene: 11. CDR1 and CDR2 (germline): SGHDN, FVKESK. The CDR3 sequence is 17 residues long. This CDR3 is CASSQLIGQAYSYEQYF. The CDR3 DNA follows: TGTGCCAGCAGCCAGCTAATCGGACAGGCCTACTCCTACGAGCAGTACTTC.

A few counts support this clonotype. The chain carries TRBV20-1 and TRBJ2-5; TRBD2 matches at 7 bases. The CDR3 has 17 residues. The J segment lost 9 bases and the V segment lost 0 bases, leaving 19 bases of the junction unmatched. CDR1 is DFQATT and CDR2 is SNEGSKA in the germline V gene (reference sequence). As DNA, the CDR3 is TGCAGTGCTAGAGATCCCCGGCCTAGCGGAACGGCCGGGGCCCAGTACTTC. It codes for CSARDPRPSGTAGAQYF.

V usage is TRBV7-8 and J usage is TRBJ2-5; 11 bases fit TRBD2. The CDR3 is made up of 18 amino acids. The ends lost 3 bases at V and 0 bases at J; junction bases unmatched: 9. The germline V gene has CDR1 SGHVS and CDR2 FQNEAQ. The CDR3 sequence is CASSFGSGGALYQETQYF. CDR3 coding DNA: TGTGCCAGCAGCTTTGGTAGCGGGGGGGCCTTGTACCAAGAGACCCAGTACTTC.

The V gene is TRBV4-3, the J gene TRBJ2-7, with TRBD1 matching 11 bases. This CDR3 is 16 amino acids long. The germline gives CDR1 LGHNA, CDR2 YSLEER. V gave up 1 base and J gave up 6 bases; unmatched junction bases: 8. The CDR3 DNA is TGCGCCAGCAGCCAAGGGGCCGGGACAGGGGGTCGCGAGCAGTACTTC. It is translated as CASSQGAGTGGREQYF.

The V call is TRBV12-3 or TRBV12-4, the J call TRBJ2-3; D gene ambiguous. V lost 7 bases, J lost 4 bases, and 12 bases lay in between. This CDR3 comprises 13 residues. The CDR3 is CASTPLLADTQYF. DNA of the CDR3: TGTGCCAGCACTCCGTTGCTAGCAGATACGCAGTATTTT.

CDR3 coding DNA: TGTGCCAGCAGTGTCAGGGGACTAGCCTACGAGCAGTACTTC. It encodes CASSVRGLAYEQYF. The chain uses TRBV6-2 or TRBV6-3 and TRBJ2-4; 8 bases map to TRBD2. The J call may be in error: the DNA end matches TRBJ2-7 better. Germline CDR1 MNHEY, CDR2 SVGEGT. This CDR3 has 14 residues.